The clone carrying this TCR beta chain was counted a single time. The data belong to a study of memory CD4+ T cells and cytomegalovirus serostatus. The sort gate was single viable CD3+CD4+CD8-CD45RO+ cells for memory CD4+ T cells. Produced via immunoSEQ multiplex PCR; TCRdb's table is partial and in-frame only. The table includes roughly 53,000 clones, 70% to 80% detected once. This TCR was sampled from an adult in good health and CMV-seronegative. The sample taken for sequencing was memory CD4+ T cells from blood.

CDR3: CASSLASRGSEQYF. The CDR3 DNA follows: TGCGCCAGCAGCTTGGCCTCCAGGGGTAGCGAGCAGTACTTC. The chain employs TRBV5-1 and TRBJ2-7, with a possible D match to TRBD1 (6 bases). This CDR3 has 14 amino acids. Germline V CDR1 and CDR2: SGHRS, YFSETQ. V gave up 0 bases and J gave up 6 bases, with 13 bases separating them.